The present T cell receptor beta chain was sequenced within a study of blood T cell repertoires in COVID-19. Produced via immunoSEQ multiplex PCR; TCRdb's table is partial and in-frame only. The data contain 140,000 or so clones, about 80% of them singletons. There are 12 residues in the CDR3. CDR1 and CDR2 (germline): ENHRY, SYGVKD. V lost 6 bases to trimming and J lost 4 bases, with 4 bases between them. This chain joins TRBV10-3 and TRBJ1-6; D uncertain. This TCR came from a young woman who had been exposed to COVID-19. Input material: PBMCs or T cells enriched from blood (not recorded which). The CDR3 spells CAISSYNSPLHF. The CDR3 bases are TGTGCCATCAGCAGTTATAATTCACCCCTCCACTTT.